This TCR beta chain was documented in a study of blood T cell repertoires in COVID-19 (dated by TCRdb to about 2020). Notes on the research overall: The collaborator samples originated in the United States, Italy and Spain and spanned the acute and convalescent phases of COVID-19. The prospective study material was composed of cDNA or gDNA derived from T cells, B-cell-depleted T cells, or PBMCs. Subjects who had been exposed to COVID-19, were actively infected with it, or had recovered from it provided the deeply sampled blood TCRbeta repertoires that made up the dataset. A freely available public database, intended as a resource for researchers studying the immune response to SARS-CoV-2, is where the repertoires were released. The samples were drawn from the first 160 participants of the ongoing ImmuneRACE study and from about 1,200 subjects provided by 6 global collaborators. Sample metadata almost always included a de-identified subject ID, COVID-19 status, age in years and sex. Where available, HLA class I and class II types were taken from metadata supplied by the sample provider and were not determined by assay-based typing. The study at large found these results: How much clinical and demographic metadata was included differed by source and by participant, and the metadata was provided uncurated.

TCRbeta CDR3 regions were amplified from genomic DNA using the immunoSEQ Assay, a bias-controlled multiplex PCR. In the authors' own workflow: Within the assay, amplification of reference gene primers was used to estimate how many nucleated cells each sample contained. To quantify the absolute abundance of each unique TCRbeta CDR3 rearrangement, sequence reads were collapsed and filtered. For each sample, productive Simpson clonality was calculated as the square root of Simpson's diversity index over productive rearrangements. This is the immuneACCESS table as TCRdb keeps it, with only in-frame sequences that have V and J called. A part of the clones is gone; compared with another copy, unresolved V genes explain less than half, and the rest is unexplained. The DNA gave D and trimming, while V, J and clone size come from that table. This sample lists 380,000 or so clones; around 84% were detected once. The ten largest clones represent 0.85% to 1.3% of the sample.

The germline V gene provides CDR1 KGHSH and CDR2 LQKENI. V loses 0 bases, J loses 0 bases, and the germline ends lie 6 bases apart. The CDR3 runs 14 residues from the cysteine to the phenylalanine. Left in the record is the CDR3 DNA by itself, 42 bases read in frame from the first base. Each collaborating institution followed its own protocols to collect whole blood in K2EDTA tubes. For TCRbeta analysis, collaborators shipped samples in one of three forms: frozen whole blood, isolated PBMCs, or DNA extracted from either of those sample types. Details on this clone: It has no known antigen specificity. No per-base quality is available; no much larger clone lies one base away.

This receptor was obtained from a human donor with acute or convalescent COVID-19. The donor label of this sample is uncertain. The rearranged segments are TRBV18 and TRBJ2-7; the D gene remains uncertain. Sequenced material: peripheral blood. The CDR3 protein sequence reads: CASSPPNYSYEQYF. The sequence in DNA is TGTGCCAGCTCACCACCGAACTACTCCTACGAGCAGTACTTC.